These 2 T cell receptor beta chains were all obtained from the same sample, sequenced in a study of cytomegalovirus exposure and HLA in healthy donors. It was with 60 Vbeta and 13 Jbeta primers that the PCR ran. The protocol was immunoSEQ multiplex PCR, while the TCRdb copy is restricted to in-frame clones and leaves out a portion. The sample has 95,000 to 150,000 clones. The sample consisted of PBMCs. The receptors shown here come from a man between 18 and 35 years old in good health and CMV-seronegative.

This sequence joins TRBV30 and TRBJ1-2; 7 nucleotides match TRBD1. The V segment lost 0 bases and the J segment 7 bases; nucleotides outside the gene matches: 11. Germline-derived CDR1 and CDR2 are GTSNPN and SVGIG (reference sequence). CDR3 length: 15 residues. CDR3 DNA sequence: TGTGCCTGGAGTGTGAGGACAGGCGGAAGAGGTGGCTACACCTTC. Translated, it gives CAWSVRTGGRGGYTF.

The gene calls are TRBV5-1 and TRBJ2-5; a weak D match, TRBD1 (6 bases). Per germline, CDR1 SGHRS and CDR2 YFSETQ. Trimming left V 1 base short and J 2 bases short, with 15 bases between. The CDR3 spans 16 residues. Here the CDR3 DNA reads TGCGCCAGCAGCTTGCCACCGGGACATGAACAAGAGACCCAGTACTTC. Encoded protein: CASSLPPGHEQETQYF. The full variable domain, its missing parts supplied by reference TRBV5-1 and TRBJ2-5, is KAGVTQTPRYLIKTRGQQVTLSCSPISGHRSVSWYQQTPGQGLQFLFEYFSETQRNKGNFPGRFSGRQFSNSRSEMNVSTLELGDSALYLCASSLPPGHEQETQYFGPGTRLLVL.